A single sample is the source of the 11 T cell receptor beta chains below, sequenced in a study of memory CD4+ T cells and cytomegalovirus serostatus. TCRdb's table, derived via immunoSEQ multiplex PCR, lists solely in-frame clones and lacks some. The data contain 55,000 to 65,000 clones, 80% to 90% of them singletons. The sort gate was single viable CD3+CD4+CD8-CD45RO+ cells for memory CD4+ T cells. Source material: memory CD4+ T cells from blood. These receptors came from an adult in good health and CMV-seronegative.

This chain uses TRBV5-1 with TRBJ1-1; 9 bases are a match to TRBD1. The J segment lost 6 bases and the V segment lost 4 bases, leaving 10 bases of the junction unmatched. Germline CDR1 SGHRS, CDR2 YFSETQ. This CDR3 spans 15 amino acids. CDR3 sequence (DNA): TGCGCCAGCAGCATGGGACAGGGTCCCACCTCTGAAGCTTTCTTT. It translates to CASSMGQGPTSEAFF.

This rearrangement joins TRBV2 to TRBJ2-7; TRBD1 aligns across 7 bases. Germline loops: CDR1 SNHLY, CDR2 FYNNEI. This CDR3 comprises 14 residues. V gave up 10 bases and J gave up 0 bases; unmatched junction bases: 9. The CDR3 is CANPRDSFSYEQYF. CDR3 DNA: TGTGCCAACCCCCGGGACAGTTTCTCCTACGAGCAGTACTTC.

The chain has TRBV28 and TRBJ2-3, with D perhaps matching TRBD1 (5 bases). CDR3 size: 17 residues. CDR1 MDHEN and CDR2 SYDVKM come from the germline V gene. V lost 5 bases and J 0 bases, leaving 18 bases between the germline ends. CDR3 sequence reads: CASSPELGRASTDTQYF. As DNA, the CDR3 is TGTGCCAGCAGTCCCGAGTTGGGCAGGGCGAGCACAGATACGCAGTATTTT.

V and J are TRBV27 and TRBJ2-1, with 16 bases lining up with TRBD2. The J segment lost 6 bases and the V segment lost 5 bases, leaving 10 bases of the junction unmatched. From germline, CDR1 is MNHEY and CDR2 SMNVEV (reference sequence). The CDR3 is 18 amino acids. CDR3 loop: CASSHTTGTSGRANEQFF. The CDR3 nucleotides read TGTGCCAGCAGTCATACAACCGGGACTAGCGGGAGGGCCAATGAGCAGTTCTTC.

This clone was observed a few times. The chain carries TRBV7-9 and TRBJ2-3, with D unclear. The germline gives CDR1 SEHNR, CDR2 FQNEAQ (reference sequence). The CDR3 has 15 residues. The V end was cut by 5 bases, the J end by 1 base, with 13 bases between. The DNA for the CDR3 is TGTGCCAGCAGCATGGCCGGCGGTGGCACAGATACGCAGTATTTT. It specifies CASSMAGGGTDTQYF.

The chain recombines TRBV28 with TRBJ2-1; 14 positions agree with TRBD2. In germline, CDR1 is MDHEN, CDR2 SYDVKM. With 5 bases clipped from V and 0 bases from J, the junction kept 9 bases outside the gene matches. The CDR3 is made up of 19 amino acids. The CDR3 bases are TGTGCCAGCAGTCCTCACCCCGGGACTAGCGGGGGCTCCTACAATGAGCAGTTCTTC. Residues: CASSPHPGTSGGSYNEQFF. Together with reference TRBV28 and TRBJ2-1, the CDR3 gives the full variable domain: DVKVTQSSRYLVKRTGEKVFLECVQDMDHENMFWYRQDPGLGLRLIYFSYDVKMKEKGDIPEGYSVSREKKERFSLILESASTNQTSMYLCASSPHPGTSGGSYNEQFFGPGTRLTVL.

The rearrangement uses TRBV11-3 and TRBJ1-2; D not certain. V was pared by 1 base and J by 8 bases, with 11 bases between. Germline CDR1 and CDR2: SGHNT and YENEEA. This CDR3 spans 13 amino acids. The CDR3 region has the DNA TGTGCCAGCAGCTTAGTAGGCGACGTAGGCTACACCTTC. This encodes CASSLVGDVGYTF. The variable domain in full, with the rest retrieved from reference TRBV11-3 and TRBJ1-2, is EAGVVQSPRYKIIEKKQPVAFWCNPISGHNTLYWYLQNLGQGPELLIRYENEEAVDDSQLPKDRFSAERLKGVDSTLKIQPAELGDSAVYLCASSLVGDVGYTFGSGTRLTVV.

V and J are TRBV11-3 and TRBJ2-6; the D gene is possibly TRBD2 (6 bases). Germline CDR1 and CDR2: SGHNT and YENEEA. The CDR3 spans 16 residues. V lost 5 bases, J lost 0 bases, and 11 bases lay in between. CDR3 coding DNA: TGTGCCAGCAGCCCGGGGGAAGGCTCTGGGGCCAACGTCCTGACTTTC. This codes for CASSPGEGSGANVLTF.

The V and J genes are TRBV4-2 and TRBJ2-3; TRBD2 is a possible D gene (6 bases). The V end lost 1 base, the J end lost 0 bases, and 23 bases lay between the germline ends. Per germline, CDR1 LGHNA and CDR2 YNFKEQ. The CDR3 extends over 20 amino acids. CDR3 sequence reads: CASSQAGPKGAGTSTDTQYF. The CDR3 bases are TGTGCCAGCAGCCAAGCAGGCCCCAAAGGAGCGGGCACTAGCACAGATACGCAGTATTTT.

The chain employs TRBV27 and TRBJ1-1; no clear D gene. Germline V gene lookup returns CDR1 MNHEY and CDR2 SMNVEV (reference sequence). The V gene lost 5 bases and the J gene lost 1 base, with 8 bases spanning the gap. CDR3 length equals 13 residues. The CDR3: CASSLETNTEAFF. CDR3 DNA sequence: TGTGCCAGCAGTCTAGAGACGAACACTGAAGCTTTCTTT.

The sample holds a few counts of this clone. The V call is TRBV2, the J call TRBJ2-7; 14 bases align to TRBD2. This CDR3 region has 15 residues. Germline V CDR1 and CDR2: SNHLY, FYNNEI. V dropped 6 bases and J dropped 2; count of bases not matched to a gene: 3. DNA of the CDR3: TGTGCCAGCAGGGGGACTAGCGGGAGAGCCTACGAGCAGTACTTC. Protein sequence: CASRGTSGRAYEQYF. The full variable domain, rest sourced from reference TRBV2 and TRBJ2-7, is EPEVTQTPSHQVTQMGQEVILRCVPISNHLYFYWYRQILGQKVEFLVSFYNNEISEKSEIFDDQFSVERPDGSNFTLKIRSTKLEDSAMYFCASRGTSGRAYEQYFGPGTRLTVT.